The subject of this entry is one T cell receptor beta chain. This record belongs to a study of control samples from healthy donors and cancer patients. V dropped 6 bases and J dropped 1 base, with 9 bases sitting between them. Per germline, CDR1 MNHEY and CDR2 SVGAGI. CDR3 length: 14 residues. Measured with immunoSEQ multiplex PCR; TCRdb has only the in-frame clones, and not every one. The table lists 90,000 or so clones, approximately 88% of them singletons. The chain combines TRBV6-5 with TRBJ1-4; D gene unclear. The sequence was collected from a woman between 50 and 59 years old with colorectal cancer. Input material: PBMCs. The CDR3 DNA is TGTGCCAGCAGCCGGACGGAAACTAATGAAAAACTGTTTTTT. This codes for CASSRTETNEKLFF.